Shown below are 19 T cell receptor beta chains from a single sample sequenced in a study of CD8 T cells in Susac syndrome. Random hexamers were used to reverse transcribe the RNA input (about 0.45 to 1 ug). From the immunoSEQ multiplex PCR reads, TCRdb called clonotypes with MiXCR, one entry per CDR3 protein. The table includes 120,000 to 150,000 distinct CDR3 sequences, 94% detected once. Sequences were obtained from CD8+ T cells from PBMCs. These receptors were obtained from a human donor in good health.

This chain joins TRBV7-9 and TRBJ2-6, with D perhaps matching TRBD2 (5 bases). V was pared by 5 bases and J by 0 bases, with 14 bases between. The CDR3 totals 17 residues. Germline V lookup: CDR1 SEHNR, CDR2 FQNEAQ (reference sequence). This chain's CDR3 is CASSQGRGSSGANVLTF. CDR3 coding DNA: TGTGCCAGCAGCCAAGGACGGGGAAGCTCTGGGGCCAACGTCCTGACTTTC.

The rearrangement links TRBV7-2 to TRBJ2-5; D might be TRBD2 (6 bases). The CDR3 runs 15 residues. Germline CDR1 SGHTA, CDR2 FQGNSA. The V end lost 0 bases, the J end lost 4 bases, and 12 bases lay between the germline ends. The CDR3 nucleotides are TGTGCCAGCAGCTTAGCGGGGGGTTTGTCAGAGACCCAGTACTTC. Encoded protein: CASSLAGGLSETQYF.

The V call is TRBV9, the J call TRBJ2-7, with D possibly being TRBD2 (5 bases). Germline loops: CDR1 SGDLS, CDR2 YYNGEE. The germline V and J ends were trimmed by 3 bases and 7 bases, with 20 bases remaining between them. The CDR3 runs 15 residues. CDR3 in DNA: TGTGCCAGCAGCGCTGCGGGCGGTCTGGGATCAGAGCAGTACTTC. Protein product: CASSAAGGLGSEQYF.

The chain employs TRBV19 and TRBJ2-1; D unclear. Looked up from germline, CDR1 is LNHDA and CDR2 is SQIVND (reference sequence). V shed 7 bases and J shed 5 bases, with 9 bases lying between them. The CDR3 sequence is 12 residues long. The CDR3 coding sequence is TGTGCCAGTACCTTCAAAAACAATGAGCAGTTCTTC. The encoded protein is CASTFKNNEQFF.

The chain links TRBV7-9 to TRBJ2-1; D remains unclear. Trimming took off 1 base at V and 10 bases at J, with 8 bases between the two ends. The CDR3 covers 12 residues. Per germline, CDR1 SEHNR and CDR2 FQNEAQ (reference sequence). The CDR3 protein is CASSLESLEQFF. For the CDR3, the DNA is TGTGCCAGCAGCTTAGAGTCCCTCGAGCAGTTCTTC.

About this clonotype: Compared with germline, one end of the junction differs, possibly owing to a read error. CDR3 protein: CASLLGYTF. DNA for the CDR3: TGTGCCTCCCTTTTGGGCTACACCTTC. The chain uses TRBV23-1 and TRBJ1-2; no firm D call. TRBV23-1 is an ORF for which the function is uncertain. This CDR3 spans 9 amino acids.

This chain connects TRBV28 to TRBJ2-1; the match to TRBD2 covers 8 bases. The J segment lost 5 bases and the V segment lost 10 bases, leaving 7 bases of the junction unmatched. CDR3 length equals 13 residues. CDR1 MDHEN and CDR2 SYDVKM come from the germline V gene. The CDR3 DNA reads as TGTGCCACGGGAGGGCTCGAAAACAATGAGCAGTTCTTC. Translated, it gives CATGGLENNEQFF.

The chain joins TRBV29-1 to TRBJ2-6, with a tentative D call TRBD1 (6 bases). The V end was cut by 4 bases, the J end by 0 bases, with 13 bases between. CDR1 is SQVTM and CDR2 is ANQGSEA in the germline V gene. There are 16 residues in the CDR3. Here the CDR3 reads CSVVFGRGSGANVLTF. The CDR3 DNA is TGCAGCGTTGTGTTCGGCAGGGGCTCTGGGGCCAACGTCCTGACTTTC.

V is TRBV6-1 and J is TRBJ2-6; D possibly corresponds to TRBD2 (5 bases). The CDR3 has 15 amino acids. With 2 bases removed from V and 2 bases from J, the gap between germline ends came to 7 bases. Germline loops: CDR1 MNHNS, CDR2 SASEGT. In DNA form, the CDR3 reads TGTGCCAGCAGTGAATACGGGGCTGGGGCCAACGTCCTGACTTTC. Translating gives CASSEYGAGANVLTF.

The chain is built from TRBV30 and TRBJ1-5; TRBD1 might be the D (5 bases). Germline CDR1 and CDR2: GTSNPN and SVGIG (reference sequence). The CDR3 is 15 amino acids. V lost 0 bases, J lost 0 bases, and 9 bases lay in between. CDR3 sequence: CAWSVQGTSNQPQHF. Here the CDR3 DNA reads TGTGCCTGGAGTGTACAAGGGACTAGCAATCAGCCCCAGCATTTT.

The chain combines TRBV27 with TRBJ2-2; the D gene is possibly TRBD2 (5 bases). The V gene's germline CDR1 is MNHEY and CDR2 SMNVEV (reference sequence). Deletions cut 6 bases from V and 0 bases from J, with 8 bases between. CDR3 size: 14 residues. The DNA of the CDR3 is TGTGCCAGCAGCAGCGGATCGAACACCGGGGAGCTGTTTTTT. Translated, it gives CASSSGSNTGELFF.

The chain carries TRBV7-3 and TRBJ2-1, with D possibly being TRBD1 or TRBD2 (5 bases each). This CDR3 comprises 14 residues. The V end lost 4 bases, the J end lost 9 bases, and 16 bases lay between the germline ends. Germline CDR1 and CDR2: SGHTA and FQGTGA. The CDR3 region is CASSYRTPEGEQFF. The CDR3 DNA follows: TGTGCCAGCAGCTACAGGACTCCTGAGGGTGAGCAGTTCTTC.

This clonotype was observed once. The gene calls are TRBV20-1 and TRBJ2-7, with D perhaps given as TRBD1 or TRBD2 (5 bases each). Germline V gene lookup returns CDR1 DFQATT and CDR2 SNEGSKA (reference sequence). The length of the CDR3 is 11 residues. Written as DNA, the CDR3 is TGCAAAGGGACCAGCTCCTACGAGCAGTACTTC. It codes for CKGTSSYEQYF.

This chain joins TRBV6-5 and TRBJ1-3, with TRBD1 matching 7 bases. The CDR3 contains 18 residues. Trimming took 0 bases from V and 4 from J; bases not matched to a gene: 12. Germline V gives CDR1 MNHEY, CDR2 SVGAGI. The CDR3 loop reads CASSYSISPTGSGNTIYF. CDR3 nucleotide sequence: TGTGCCAGCAGTTACTCGATAAGCCCGACAGGGTCAGGAAACACCATATATTTT.

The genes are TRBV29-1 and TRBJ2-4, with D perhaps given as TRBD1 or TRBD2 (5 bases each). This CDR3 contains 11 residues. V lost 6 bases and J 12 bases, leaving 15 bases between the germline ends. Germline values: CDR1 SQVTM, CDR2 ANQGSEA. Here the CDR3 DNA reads TGCAGCGTAAATCTGAGGGGCGGTCAGTACTTC. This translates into CSVNLRGGQYF. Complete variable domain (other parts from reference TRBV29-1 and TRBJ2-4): SAVISQKPSRDICQRGTSLTIQCQVDSQVTMMFWYRQQPGQSLTLIATANQGSEATYESGFVIDKFPISRPNLTFSTLTVSNMSPEDSSIYLCSVNLRGGQYFGAGTRLSVL.

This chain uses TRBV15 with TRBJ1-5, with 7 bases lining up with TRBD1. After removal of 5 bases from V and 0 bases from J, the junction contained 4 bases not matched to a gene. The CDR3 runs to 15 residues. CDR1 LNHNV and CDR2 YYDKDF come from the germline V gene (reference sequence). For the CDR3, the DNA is TGTGCCACCAGCGGGGACAGTAATAGCAATCAGCCCCAGCATTTT. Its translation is CATSGDSNSNQPQHF.

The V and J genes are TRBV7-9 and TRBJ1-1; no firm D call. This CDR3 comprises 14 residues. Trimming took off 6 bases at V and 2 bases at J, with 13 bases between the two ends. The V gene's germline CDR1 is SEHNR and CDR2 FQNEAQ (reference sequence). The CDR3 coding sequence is TGTGCCAGCAGAGACGGGCTATCAAACACTGAAGCTTTCTTT. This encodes CASRDGLSNTEAFF.

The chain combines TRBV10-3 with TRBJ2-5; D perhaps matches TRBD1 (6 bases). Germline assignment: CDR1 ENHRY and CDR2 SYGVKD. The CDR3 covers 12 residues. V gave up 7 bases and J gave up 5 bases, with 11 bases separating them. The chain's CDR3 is CAIKGDAETQYF. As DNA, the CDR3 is TGTGCCATCAAGGGGGATGCGGAGACCCAGTACTTC.

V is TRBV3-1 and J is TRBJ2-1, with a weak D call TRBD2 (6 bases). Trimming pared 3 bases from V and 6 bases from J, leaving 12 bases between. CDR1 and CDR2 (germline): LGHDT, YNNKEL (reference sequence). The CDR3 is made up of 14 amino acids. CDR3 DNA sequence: TGTGCCAGCAGCCATACACTTAGCGGCAATGAGCAGTTCTTC. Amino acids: CASSHTLSGNEQFF.